The 21 T cell receptor beta chains presented below share a single source sample, sequenced in a study of response to subunit inactivated influenza vaccine. A single record per CDR3 protein comes from TCRdb applying MiXCR to the RT-PCR reads. Here the sample spans approximately 490,000 distinct CDR3 sequences, around 7.7% being singletons. Material: PBMCs from blood, obtained around 25 months after vaccination. The receptors come from a man aged 50-75 years who received an inactivated influenza vaccine.

At least ten counts were recorded for this clonotype. The chain links TRBV18 to TRBJ1-1; 9 bases are a match to TRBD1. This CDR3 has 14 residues. Trimming took 3 bases from V and 7 from J; bases not matched to a gene: 6. Looked up from germline, CDR1 is KGHSH and CDR2 is LQKENI. The CDR3 is CASSPNDRGIEAFF. CDR3 nucleotide sequence: TGTGCCAGCTCACCTAACGACAGGGGGATTGAAGCTTTCTTT.

CDR3 sequence: CASSRLTGPQETQYF. The CDR3 DNA reads as TGTGCCAGCTCACGCTTGACAGGACCTCAAGAGACCCAGTACTTC. The rearrangement uses TRBV18 and TRBJ2-5; D is possibly TRBD1 (6 bases). The CDR3 sequence is 15 residues long. Germline CDR1 reads KGHSH; CDR2 reads LQKENI. V lost 4 bases and J 2 bases, leaving 14 bases between the germline ends.

This clonotype was seen repeatedly, ten times or more. The gene calls are TRBV12-3 or TRBV12-4 and TRBJ2-1; 10 positions match TRBD2. Germline trimming cut 5 bases from V and 5 bases from J; bases unmatched to any gene: 6. This CDR3 is built from 15 residues. The CDR3 DNA follows: TGTGCCAGCAGTCCTCCAGCGGGGGGGGACAATGAGCAGTTCTTC. It is translated as CASSPPAGGDNEQFF.

The rearrangement uses TRBV7-2 and TRBJ1-2; 7 nucleotides agree with TRBD1. Germline-derived CDR1 and CDR2 are SGHTA and FQGNSA. The CDR3 spans 14 residues. J lost 4 bases, V lost 5 bases, and 7 bases had no gene match. DNA for the CDR3: TGTGCCAGCAGCCCAAACAGGGGCGGCTATGGCTACACCTTC. Its protein is CASSPNRGGYGYTF.

This chain joins TRBV6-4 and TRBJ2-2; possibly TRBD2 for D (5 bases). CDR1 MRHNA and CDR2 SNTAGT come from the germline V gene. The CDR3 has 12 residues. Deletions cut 2 bases from V and 9 bases from J, with 7 bases between. The CDR3 DNA is TGTGCCAGCAGTGACGGAGGAAGGGAGCTGTTTTTT. It yields the protein CASSDGGRELFF.

This clonotype came up many times. This sequence joins TRBV18 and TRBJ2-7; 8 positions match TRBD2. The CDR3 sequence is 16 residues long. The germline V gene encodes CDR1 KGHSH and CDR2 LQKENI. The junction had 11 bases not matched to a gene; V was cut back by 0 bases and J by 7 bases. The CDR3 protein is CASSPPSSSGSGEQYF. In DNA form, the CDR3 reads TGTGCCAGCTCACCACCGTCGTCCAGCGGGAGCGGGGAGCAGTACTTC.

The table lists this clonotype with many counts. The rearrangement joins TRBV27 to TRBJ1-1; D unclear. Trimming removed 3 bases at V and 3 bases at J, with 11 bases between. This CDR3 has 14 residues. CDR1 and CDR2 (germline): MNHEY, SMNVEV (reference sequence). As DNA, the CDR3 is TGTGCCAGCAGTTTTCGGGTTGGGGACACTGAAGCTTTCTTT. It yields the protein CASSFRVGDTEAFF.

This clonotype was counted at least ten times. The J gene is TRBJ2-2, the V gene TRBV5-1; 7 bases align to TRBD2. The V and J ends lost 2 bases and 2 bases, in that order; junction bases with no gene match: 6. The germline V gene encodes CDR1 SGHRS and CDR2 YFSETQ. This CDR3 has 16 residues. CDR3 in DNA: TGCGCCAGCAGCTTCGGAGCGGGGACCAACACCGGGGAGCTGTTTTTT. Translation: CASSFGAGTNTGELFF.

This chain's CDR3 is CSARDMGSVNTEAFF. Here the CDR3 DNA reads TGCAGTGCTAGAGATATGGGCAGCGTGAACACTGAAGCTTTCTTT. V is TRBV20-1 and J is TRBJ1-1; no clear D gene. Germline values: CDR1 DFQATT, CDR2 SNEGSKA (reference sequence). The CDR3 has 15 residues. V was trimmed by 0 bases and J by 0 bases, leaving 11 bases between them.

This clonotype was observed at least ten times. The gene calls are TRBV18 and TRBJ2-2; D call uncertain. Germline CDR1 and CDR2: KGHSH and LQKENI. V gave up 5 bases and J gave up 5 bases, with 27 bases separating them. CDR3 length equals 19 residues. The CDR3 region has the DNA TGTGCCAGCTCAACATCTGACATTTTCATCGCCCCTGCGACCGGGGAGCTGTTTTTT. This gives the protein CASSTSDIFIAPATGELFF.

V usage is TRBV10-3 and J usage is TRBJ1-6; TRBD1 matches at 7 bases. Germline trimming cut 0 bases from V and 6 bases from J; bases unmatched to any gene: 5. This CDR3 region has 16 residues. CDR1 and CDR2 (germline): ENHRY, SYGVKD. The CDR3 spells CAISESTGTVNSPLHF. CDR3 nucleotides: TGTGCCATCAGTGAGTCGACGGGGACAGTTAATTCACCCCTCCACTTT.

The chain links TRBV20-1 to TRBJ1-6, with 7 bases matching TRBD1. CDR1 is DFQATT, CDR2 SNEGSKA, per germline (reference sequence). This CDR3 is 13 amino acids long. J was trimmed by 7 bases and V by 6 bases; bases with no gene match: 6. The CDR3 region is CSANRGGNSPLHF. The DNA of the CDR3 is TGCAGTGCAAACAGGGGAGGCAATTCACCCCTCCACTTT.

The V and J genes are TRBV7-9 and TRBJ2-7; TRBD1 matches 7 bases. In germline, CDR1 is SEHNR, CDR2 FQNEAQ (reference sequence). The CDR3 has 14 residues. V lost 5 bases and J lost 4; bases outside the gene matches: 8. The CDR3 protein is CASSIRTGGYEQYF. CDR3 nucleotide sequence: TGTGCCAGCAGCATCCGGACAGGAGGTTACGAGCAGTACTTC.

This clonotype was seen at least ten times. The rearrangement links TRBV18 to TRBJ2-1, with a tentative D call TRBD2 (5 bases). This CDR3 contains 15 residues. V shed 3 bases and J shed 7 bases, with 16 bases lying between them. Germline V CDR1 and CDR2: KGHSH, LQKENI. The CDR3 loop is CASSPTVTRDNEQFF. CDR3 DNA sequence: TGTGCCAGCTCACCGACGGTCACTAGGGATAATGAGCAGTTCTTC.

This clonotype was seen a few times. The rearrangement links TRBV7-3 to TRBJ2-1, with 14 bases identical to TRBD2. CDR3 length: 18 residues. With V trimmed by 1 base and J by 8 bases, 10 bases remained unmatched. CDR1 is SGHTA, CDR2 FQGTGA, per germline. DNA of the CDR3: TGTGCCAGCAGCTTAATTGCGGGCGGACTAGCGGGAGGCTATGAGCAGTTCTTC. Translated, it gives CASSLIAGGLAGGYEQFF. Filled out from reference TRBV7-3 and TRBJ2-1, the complete variable domain reads GAGVSQTPSNKVTEKGKYVELRCDPISGHTALYWYRQSLGQGPEFLIYFQGTGAADDSGLPNDRFFAVRPEGSVSTLKIQRTERGDSAVYLCASSLIAGGLAGGYEQFFGPGTRLTVL.

This clonotype was seen only a few times. The chain employs TRBV7-2 and TRBJ1-4; D is possibly TRBD1 (6 bases). The CDR3 runs 13 residues. Germline assignment: CDR1 SGHTA and CDR2 FQGNSA. Trimming stripped 5 bases from V and 9 bases from J, with 13 bases between. The CDR3 here is CASSLDRTQKLFF. CDR3 in DNA: TGTGCCAGCAGCCTAGACAGGACCCAAAAACTGTTTTTT.

This clonotype was recorded a few times. The chain couples TRBV5-5 to TRBJ2-4; D uncertain. Germline CDR1 SGHKS, CDR2 YYEKEE (reference sequence). The V gene lost 0 bases and the J gene lost 0 bases, with 7 bases spanning the gap. The CDR3 is 15 amino acids. In DNA form, the CDR3 reads TGTGCCAGCAGCTTGGGTGGAGTAGCCAAAAACATTCAGTACTTC. Translation gives CASSLGGVAKNIQYF. Based on the CDR3 plus reference TRBV5-5 and TRBJ2-4, the full variable domain is DAGVTQSPTHLIKTRGQQVTLRCSPISGHKSVSWYQQVLGQGPQFIFQYYEKEERGRGNFPDRFSARQFPNYSSELNVNALLLGDSALYLCASSLGGVAKNIQYFGAGTRLSVL.

This clonotype was counted between two and nine times. The CDR3 sequence is CASSSTGLQYEQYF. As DNA, the CDR3 is TGTGCCAGCAGCTCGACGGGACTGCAATACGAGCAGTACTTC. The rearrangement links TRBV11-2 to TRBJ2-7; possibly TRBD2 for D (6 bases). Trimming cost V 4 bases and J 4 bases, with 14 bases left between them. CDR3 length equals 14 residues. Germline V lookup: CDR1 SGHAT, CDR2 FQNNGV.

This clonotype was seen more than once but under ten times. The V call is TRBV7-2, the J call TRBJ1-2; TRBD1 aligns across 7 bases. The V and J ends lost 5 bases and 2 bases, in that order; junction bases with no gene match: 8. The CDR3 consists of 15 residues. Germline assignment: CDR1 SGHTA and CDR2 FQGNSA. The CDR3 sequence: CASSRDRVPNYGYTF. CDR3 DNA: TGTGCCAGCAGCCGAGACAGGGTGCCGAACTATGGCTACACCTTC.

This clonotype has a count of ten or more. The chain combines TRBV20-1 with TRBJ2-5; D gene uncertain. Germline CDR1 DFQATT, CDR2 SNEGSKA (reference sequence). The V end lost 1 base, the J end lost 5 bases, and 8 bases lay between the germline ends. CDR3 size: 12 residues. DNA for the CDR3: TGCAGTGCTAGAGTTACGTCGGAGACCCAGTACTTC. Translation: CSARVTSETQYF.

This clonotype was observed a few times. V and J are TRBV7-6 and TRBJ2-7, with a weak D call TRBD1 (6 bases). V was clipped by 5 bases and J by 0 bases, with 11 bases between them. Germline lookup yields CDR1 SGHVS and CDR2 FNYEAQ. This CDR3 has 14 amino acids. The CDR3 spells CASSPGHYSYEQYF. The CDR3, as DNA: TGTGCCAGCAGCCCGGGACACTACTCCTACGAGCAGTACTTC.